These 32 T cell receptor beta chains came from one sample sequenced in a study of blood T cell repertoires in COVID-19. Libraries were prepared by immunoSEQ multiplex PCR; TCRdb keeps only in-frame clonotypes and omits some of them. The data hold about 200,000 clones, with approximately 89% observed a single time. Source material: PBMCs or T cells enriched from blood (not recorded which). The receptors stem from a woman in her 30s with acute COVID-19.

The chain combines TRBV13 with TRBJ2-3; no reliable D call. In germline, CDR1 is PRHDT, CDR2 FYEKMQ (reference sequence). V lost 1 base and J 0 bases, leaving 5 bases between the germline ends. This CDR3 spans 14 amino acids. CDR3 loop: CASSLAVSTDTQYF. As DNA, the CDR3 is TGTGCCAGCAGCTTAGCAGTGAGCACAGATACGCAGTATTTT.

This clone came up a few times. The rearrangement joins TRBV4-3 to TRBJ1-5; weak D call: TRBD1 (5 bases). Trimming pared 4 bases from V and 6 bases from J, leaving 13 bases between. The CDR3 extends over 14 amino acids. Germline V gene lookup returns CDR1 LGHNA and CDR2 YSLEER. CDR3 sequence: CASSLAGIGQPQHF. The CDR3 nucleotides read TGCGCCAGCAGCCTCGCAGGGATCGGTCAGCCCCAGCATTTT.

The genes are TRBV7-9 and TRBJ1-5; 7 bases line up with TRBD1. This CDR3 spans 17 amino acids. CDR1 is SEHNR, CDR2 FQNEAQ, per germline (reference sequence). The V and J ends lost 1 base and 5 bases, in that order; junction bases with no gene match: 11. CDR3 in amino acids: CASSLGWGDSKYQPQHF. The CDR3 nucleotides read TGTGCCAGCAGCTTAGGGTGGGGGGACAGTAAGTATCAGCCCCAGCATTTT.

The CDR3 nucleotides read TGTGCCAGTAGTCGTGGGCAGGGACATTATGGCTACACCTTC. Translated, it gives CASSRGQGHYGYTF. The rearrangement uses TRBV19 and TRBJ1-2, with D possibly being TRBD1 (6 bases). V was shortened by 5 bases and J by 5 bases, with 15 bases between the two germline ends. Germline CDR1 and CDR2: LNHDA and SQIVND (reference sequence). The CDR3 sequence is 14 residues long.

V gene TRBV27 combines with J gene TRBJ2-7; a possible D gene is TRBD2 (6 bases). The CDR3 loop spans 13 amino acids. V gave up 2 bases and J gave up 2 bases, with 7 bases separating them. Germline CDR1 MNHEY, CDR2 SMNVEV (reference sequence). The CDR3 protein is CASSLAGTYEQYF. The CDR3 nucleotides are TGTGCCAGCAGTTTAGCGGGAACCTACGAGCAGTACTTC.

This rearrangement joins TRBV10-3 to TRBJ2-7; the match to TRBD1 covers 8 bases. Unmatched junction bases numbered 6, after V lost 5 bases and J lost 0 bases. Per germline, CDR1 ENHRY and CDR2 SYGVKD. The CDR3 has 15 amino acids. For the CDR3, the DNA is TGTGCCATCAGTAACCGGGACAGGAGCTCCTACGAGCAGTACTTC. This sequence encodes CAISNRDRSSYEQYF.

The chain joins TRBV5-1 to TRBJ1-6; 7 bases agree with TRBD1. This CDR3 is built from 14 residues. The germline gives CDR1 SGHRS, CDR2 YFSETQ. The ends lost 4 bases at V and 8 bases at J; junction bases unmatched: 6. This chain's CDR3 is CASSLTGLDSPLHF. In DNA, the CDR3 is TGCGCCAGCAGCCTGACAGGGTTGGATTCACCCCTCCACTTT.

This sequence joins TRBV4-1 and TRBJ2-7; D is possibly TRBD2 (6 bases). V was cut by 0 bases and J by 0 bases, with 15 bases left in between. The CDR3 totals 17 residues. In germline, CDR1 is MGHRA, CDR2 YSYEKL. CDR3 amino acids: CASSQDDAGSASYEQYF. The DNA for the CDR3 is TGCGCCAGCAGCCAAGATGACGCCGGGAGTGCCTCCTACGAGCAGTACTTC.

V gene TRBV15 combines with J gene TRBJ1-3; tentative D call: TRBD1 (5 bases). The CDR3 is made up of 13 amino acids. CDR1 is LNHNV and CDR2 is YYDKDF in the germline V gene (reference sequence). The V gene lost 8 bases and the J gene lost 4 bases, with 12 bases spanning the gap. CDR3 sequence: CATCDSEGNTIYF. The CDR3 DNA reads TGTGCCACCTGCGACAGCGAAGGAAACACCATATATTTT.

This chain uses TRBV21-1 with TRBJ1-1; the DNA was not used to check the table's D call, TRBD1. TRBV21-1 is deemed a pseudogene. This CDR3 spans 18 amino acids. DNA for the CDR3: TGTGCCAGCTATTCTATACCGGGACAGGGTCTCAGGAGCACTGAAGCTTTCTTT. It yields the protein CASYSIPGQGLRSTEAFF.

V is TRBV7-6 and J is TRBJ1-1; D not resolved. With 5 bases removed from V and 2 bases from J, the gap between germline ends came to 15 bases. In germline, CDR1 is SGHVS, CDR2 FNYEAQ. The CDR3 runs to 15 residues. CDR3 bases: TGTGCCAGCAGCCCCAGCCGGGGTCATAACACTGAAGCTTTCTTT. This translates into CASSPSRGHNTEAFF.

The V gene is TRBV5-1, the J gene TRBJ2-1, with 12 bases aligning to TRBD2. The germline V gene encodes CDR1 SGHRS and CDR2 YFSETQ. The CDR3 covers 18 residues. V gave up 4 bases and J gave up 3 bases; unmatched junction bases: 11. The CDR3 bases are TGCGCCAGCAGCCTATCTAGCGGGGGGGCTCCCTTCTACAATGAGCAGTTCTTC. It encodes CASSLSSGGAPFYNEQFF.

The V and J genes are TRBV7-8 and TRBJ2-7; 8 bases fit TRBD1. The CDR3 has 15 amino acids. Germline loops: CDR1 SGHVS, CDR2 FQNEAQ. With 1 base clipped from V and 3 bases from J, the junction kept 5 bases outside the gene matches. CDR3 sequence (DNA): TGTGCCAGCAGCTTAGAAGAGACAGGGGTCTACGAGCAGTACTTC. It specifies CASSLEETGVYEQYF.

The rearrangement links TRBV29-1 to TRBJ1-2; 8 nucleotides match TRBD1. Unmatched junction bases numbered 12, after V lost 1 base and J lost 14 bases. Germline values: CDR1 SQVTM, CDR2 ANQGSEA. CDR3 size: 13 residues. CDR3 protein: CSVEVSGTGDETF. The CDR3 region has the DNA TGCAGCGTTGAAGTTTCTGGGACAGGCGACGAAACCTTC.

CDR3 in DNA: TGCGCCAGCGCTCCCGACAGGTCCTATGGCTACACCTTC. Translating it yields CASAPDRSYGYTF. The chain couples TRBV5-1 to TRBJ1-2; D might be TRBD1 (6 bases). The length of the CDR3 is 13 residues. Between the trimmed V and J ends, which lost 7 bases and 4 bases, there was a span of 14 bases. Germline V lookup: CDR1 SGHRS, CDR2 YFSETQ.

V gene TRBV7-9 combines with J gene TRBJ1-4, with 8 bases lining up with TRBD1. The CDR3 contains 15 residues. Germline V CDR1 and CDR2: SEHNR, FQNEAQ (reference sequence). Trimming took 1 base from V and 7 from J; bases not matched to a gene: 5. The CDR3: CASSLGDRQSEKLFF. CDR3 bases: TGTGCCAGCAGCTTAGGGGACAGGCAAAGTGAAAAACTGTTTTTT.

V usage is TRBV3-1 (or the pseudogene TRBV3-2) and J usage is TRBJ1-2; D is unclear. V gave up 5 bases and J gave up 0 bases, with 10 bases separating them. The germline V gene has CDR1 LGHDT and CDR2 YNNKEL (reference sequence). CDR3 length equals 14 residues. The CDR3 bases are TGTGCCAGCAGCGAAAGAGCTCCTAACTATGGCTACACCTTC. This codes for CASSERAPNYGYTF.

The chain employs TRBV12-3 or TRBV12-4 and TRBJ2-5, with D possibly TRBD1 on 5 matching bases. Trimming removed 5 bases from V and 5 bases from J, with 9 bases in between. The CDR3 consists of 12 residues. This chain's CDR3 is CASSAGRETQYF. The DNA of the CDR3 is TGTGCCAGCAGTGCAGGGCGGGAGACCCAGTACTTC.

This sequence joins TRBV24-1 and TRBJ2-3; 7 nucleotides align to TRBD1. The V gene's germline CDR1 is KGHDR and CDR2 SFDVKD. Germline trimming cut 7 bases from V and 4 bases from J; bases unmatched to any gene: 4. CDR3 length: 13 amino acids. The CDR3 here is CATSPRGPDTQYF. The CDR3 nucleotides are TGTGCCACCAGCCCTAGGGGGCCAGATACGCAGTATTTT.

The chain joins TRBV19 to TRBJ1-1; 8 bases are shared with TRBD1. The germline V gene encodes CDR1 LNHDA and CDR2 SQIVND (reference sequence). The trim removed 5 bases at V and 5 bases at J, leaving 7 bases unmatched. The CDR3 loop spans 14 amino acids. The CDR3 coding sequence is TGTGCCAGTAGTGCCGGACAGGGAGGGACTGAAGCTTTCTTT. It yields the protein CASSAGQGGTEAFF. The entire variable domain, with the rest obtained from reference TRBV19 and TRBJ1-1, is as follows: DGGITQSPKYLFRKEGQNVTLSCEQNLNHDAMYWYRQDPGQGLRLIYYSQIVNDFQKGDIAEGYSVSREKKESFPLTVTSAQKNPTAFYLCASSAGQGGTEAFFGQGTRLTVV.

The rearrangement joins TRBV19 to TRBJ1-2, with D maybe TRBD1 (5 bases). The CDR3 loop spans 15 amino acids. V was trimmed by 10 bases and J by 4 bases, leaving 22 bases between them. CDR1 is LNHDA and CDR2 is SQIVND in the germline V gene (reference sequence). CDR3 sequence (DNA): TGTGCCACCCGTTCCGACAGCTTCGTCTTCTATGGCTACACCTTC. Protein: CATRSDSFVFYGYTF. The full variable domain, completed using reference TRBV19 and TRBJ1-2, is DGGITQSPKYLFRKEGQNVTLSCEQNLNHDAMYWYRQDPGQGLRLIYYSQIVNDFQKGDIAEGYSVSREKKESFPLTVTSAQKNPTAFYLCATRSDSFVFYGYTFGSGTRLTVV.

The CDR3 region has the DNA TGTGCCAGCAGCGTGGGGGGCGCAGGTGAAAAACTGTTTTTT. It yields the protein CASSVGGAGEKLFF. The rearrangement joins TRBV5-6 to TRBJ1-4; weak D call: TRBD1 (6 bases). Per germline, CDR1 SGHDT and CDR2 YYEEEE. The V and J ends lost 4 bases and 7 bases respectively, with 14 bases between them. The CDR3 runs 14 residues.

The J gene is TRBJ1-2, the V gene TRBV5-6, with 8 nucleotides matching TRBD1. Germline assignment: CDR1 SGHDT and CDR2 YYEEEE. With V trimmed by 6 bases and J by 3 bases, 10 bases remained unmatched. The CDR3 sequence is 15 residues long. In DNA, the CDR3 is TGTGCCAGCACCATCGGGACAGGACTCTACTATGGCTACACCTTC. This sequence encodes CASTIGTGLYYGYTF.

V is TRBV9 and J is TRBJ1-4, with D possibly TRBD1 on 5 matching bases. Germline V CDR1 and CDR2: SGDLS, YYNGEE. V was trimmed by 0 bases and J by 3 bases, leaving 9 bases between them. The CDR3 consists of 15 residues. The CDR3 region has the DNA TGTGCCAGCAGCGTAGGGGGGGATGCTAATGAAAAACTGTTTTTT. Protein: CASSVGGDANEKLFF.

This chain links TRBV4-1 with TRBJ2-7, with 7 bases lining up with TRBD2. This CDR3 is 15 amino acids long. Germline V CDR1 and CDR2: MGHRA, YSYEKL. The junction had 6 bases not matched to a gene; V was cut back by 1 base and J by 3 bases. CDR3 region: CASSQAASGLYEQYF. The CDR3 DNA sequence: TGCGCCAGCAGCCAAGCCGCTAGCGGCCTCTACGAGCAGTACTTC.

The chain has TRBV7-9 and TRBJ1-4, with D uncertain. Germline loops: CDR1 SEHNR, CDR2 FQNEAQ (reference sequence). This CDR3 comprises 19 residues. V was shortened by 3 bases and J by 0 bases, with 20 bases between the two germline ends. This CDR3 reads CASSFGRAEKVATNEKLFF. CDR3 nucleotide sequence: TGTGCCAGCAGCTTTGGGAGGGCGGAAAAAGTAGCAACTAATGAAAAACTGTTTTTT.

CDR3 coding DNA: TGCGCCAGCAGCTCAAGTTCTAGCGGGGGTTACAATGAGCAGTTCTTC. Its translation is CASSSSSSGGYNEQFF. This chain links TRBV5-1 with TRBJ2-1, with 10 bases lining up with TRBD2. This CDR3 spans 16 amino acids. In germline, CDR1 is SGHRS, CDR2 YFSETQ. V lost 3 bases and J lost 4; bases outside the gene matches: 7.

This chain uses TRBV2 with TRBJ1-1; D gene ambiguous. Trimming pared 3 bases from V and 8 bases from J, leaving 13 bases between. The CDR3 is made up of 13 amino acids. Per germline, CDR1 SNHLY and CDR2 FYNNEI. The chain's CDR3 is CASSEPRVSEAFF. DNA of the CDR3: TGTGCCAGCAGTGAGCCGAGGGTTTCCGAAGCTTTCTTT. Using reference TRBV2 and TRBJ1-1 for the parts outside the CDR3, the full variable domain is EPEVTQTPSHQVTQMGQEVILRCVPISNHLYFYWYRQILGQKVEFLVSFYNNEISEKSEIFDDQFSVERPDGSNFTLKIRSTKLEDSAMYFCASSEPRVSEAFFGQGTRLTVV.

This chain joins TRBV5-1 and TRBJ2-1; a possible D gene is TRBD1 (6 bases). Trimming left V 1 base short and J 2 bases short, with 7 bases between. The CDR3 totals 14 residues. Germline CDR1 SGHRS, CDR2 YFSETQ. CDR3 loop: CASSLQGPYNEQFF. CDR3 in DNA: TGCGCCAGCAGCTTGCAGGGGCCCTACAATGAGCAGTTCTTC.

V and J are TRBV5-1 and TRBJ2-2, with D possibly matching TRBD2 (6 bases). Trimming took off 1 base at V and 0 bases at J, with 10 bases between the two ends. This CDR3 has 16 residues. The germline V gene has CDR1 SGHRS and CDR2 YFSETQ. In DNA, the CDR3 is TGCGCCAGCAGCTTGTCCTCGGGAGCGAACACCGGGGAGCTGTTTTTT. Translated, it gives CASSLSSGANTGELFF.

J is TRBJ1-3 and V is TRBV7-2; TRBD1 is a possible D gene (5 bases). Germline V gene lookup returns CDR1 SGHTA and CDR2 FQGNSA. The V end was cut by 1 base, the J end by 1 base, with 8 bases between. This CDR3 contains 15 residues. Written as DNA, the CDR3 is TGTGCCAGCAGCTTAGGAACAGGATCTGGAAACACCATATATTTT. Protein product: CASSLGTGSGNTIYF.

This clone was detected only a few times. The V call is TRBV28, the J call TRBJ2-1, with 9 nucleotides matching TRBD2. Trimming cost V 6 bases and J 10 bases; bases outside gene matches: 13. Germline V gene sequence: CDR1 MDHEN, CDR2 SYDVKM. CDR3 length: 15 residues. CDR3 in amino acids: CASRGRLAGSNEQFF. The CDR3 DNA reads TGTGCCAGCAGAGGTAGGCTAGCGGGGAGTAACGAGCAGTTCTTC.